The entry below describes one T cell receptor beta chain. Its antigen is unidentified. This sample is part of a study of T-cell reconstitution after alpha-beta-depleted transplantation in children. Germline CDR1 reads SGHAT; CDR2 reads FQNNGV. Trimming removed 5 bases from V and 4 bases from J, with 18 bases in between. The CDR3 is made up of 15 amino acids. It was with unique molecular identifiers that the TCRbeta library was prepared. TCRdb processed the PCR reads anew with MiXCR; each CDR3 protein has one entry. The sample holds some 600,000 distinct CDR3 sequences, 13% seen once. General study findings and limits: Certain patients had high TCRbeta diversity at day 60, and it came from recipient T cells and thymic progenitors that survived.

This chain joins TRBV11-2 and TRBJ2-7; maybe TRBD2 (6 bases). This TCR came from a male patient aged 10 to 17 who had a stem cell transplant for acute myeloid leukemia, so the T cells may come from the graft donor. Sequenced material: PBMCs, mostly from graft donor cells, taken 360 days after TCRalphabeta/CD19-depleted stem cell transplant. CDR3 residues: CASSRSGLGKYEQYF. Here the CDR3 DNA reads TGTGCCAGCAGCCGGAGCGGGCTGGGTAAATACGAGCAGTACTTC.